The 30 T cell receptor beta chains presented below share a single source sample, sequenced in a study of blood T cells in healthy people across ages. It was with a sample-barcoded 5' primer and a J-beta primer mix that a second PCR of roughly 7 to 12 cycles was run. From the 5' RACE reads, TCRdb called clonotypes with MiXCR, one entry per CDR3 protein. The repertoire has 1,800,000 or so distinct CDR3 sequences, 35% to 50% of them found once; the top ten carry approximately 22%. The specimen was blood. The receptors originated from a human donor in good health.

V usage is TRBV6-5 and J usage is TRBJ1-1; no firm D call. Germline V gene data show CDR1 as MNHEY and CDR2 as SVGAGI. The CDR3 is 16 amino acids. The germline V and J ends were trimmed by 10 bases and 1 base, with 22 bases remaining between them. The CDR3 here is CAILLEGGCGNTEAFF. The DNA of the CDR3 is TGTGCCATCCTCCTGGAGGGAGGGTGCGGGAACACTGAAGCTTTCTTT.

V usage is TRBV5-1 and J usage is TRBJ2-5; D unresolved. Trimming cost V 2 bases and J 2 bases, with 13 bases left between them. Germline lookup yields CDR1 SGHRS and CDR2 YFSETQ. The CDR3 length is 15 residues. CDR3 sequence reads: CASSFDSPQQETQYF. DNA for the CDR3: TGCGCCAGCAGCTTCGACTCCCCCCAACAAGAGACCCAGTACTTC. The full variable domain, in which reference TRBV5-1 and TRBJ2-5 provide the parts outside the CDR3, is KAGVTQTPRYLIKTRGQQVTLSCSPISGHRSVSWYQQTPGQGLQFLFEYFSETQRNKGNFPGRFSGRQFSNSRSEMNVSTLELGDSALYLCASSFDSPQQETQYFGPGTRLLVL.

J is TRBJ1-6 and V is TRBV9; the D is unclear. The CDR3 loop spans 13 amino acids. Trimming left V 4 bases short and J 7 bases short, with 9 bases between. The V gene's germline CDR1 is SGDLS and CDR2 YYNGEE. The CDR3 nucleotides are TGTGCCAGCAGCCGAGGCATAAATTCACCCCTCCACTTT. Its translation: CASSRGINSPLHF.

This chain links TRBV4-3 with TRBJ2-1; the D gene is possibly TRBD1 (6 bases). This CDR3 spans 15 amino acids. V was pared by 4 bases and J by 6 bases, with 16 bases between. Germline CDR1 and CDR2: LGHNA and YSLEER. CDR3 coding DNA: TGCGCCAGCAGCCGAAGGGACATGGGAAGCAATGAGCAGTTCTTC. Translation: CASSRRDMGSNEQFF.

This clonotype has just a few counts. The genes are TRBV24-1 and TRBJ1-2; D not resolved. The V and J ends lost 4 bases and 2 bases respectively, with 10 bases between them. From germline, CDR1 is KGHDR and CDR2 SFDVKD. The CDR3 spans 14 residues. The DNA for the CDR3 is TGTGCCACCAGTGACGGACCAAGAAACTATGGCTACACCTTC. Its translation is CATSDGPRNYGYTF.

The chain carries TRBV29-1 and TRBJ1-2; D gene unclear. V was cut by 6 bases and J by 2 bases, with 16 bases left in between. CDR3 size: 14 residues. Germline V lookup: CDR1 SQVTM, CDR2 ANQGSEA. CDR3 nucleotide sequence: TGCAGCGTCTCCCCTAGACTGCTCAACTATGGCTACACCTTC. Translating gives CSVSPRLLNYGYTF.

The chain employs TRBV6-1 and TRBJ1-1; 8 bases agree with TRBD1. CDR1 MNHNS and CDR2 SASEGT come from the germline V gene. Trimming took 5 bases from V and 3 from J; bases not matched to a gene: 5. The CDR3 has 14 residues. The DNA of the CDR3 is TGTGCCAGCAGTCCCCAGGGGGCCTACACTGAAGCTTTCTTT. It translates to CASSPQGAYTEAFF.

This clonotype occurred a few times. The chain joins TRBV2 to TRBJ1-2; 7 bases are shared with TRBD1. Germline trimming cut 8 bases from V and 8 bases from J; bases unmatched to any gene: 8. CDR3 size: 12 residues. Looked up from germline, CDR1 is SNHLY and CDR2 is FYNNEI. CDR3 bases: TGTGCCAGCCAGACAGGGTTGGTCGGCTACACCTTC. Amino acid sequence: CASQTGLVGYTF.

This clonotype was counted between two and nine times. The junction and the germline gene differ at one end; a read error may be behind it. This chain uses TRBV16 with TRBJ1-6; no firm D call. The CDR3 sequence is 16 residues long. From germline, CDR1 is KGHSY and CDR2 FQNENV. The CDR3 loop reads CASSPSGRSSNSPLHF. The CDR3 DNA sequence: TGTGCCAGCTCCCCCTCGGGCAGGTCCTCTAATTCACCCCTCCACTTT.

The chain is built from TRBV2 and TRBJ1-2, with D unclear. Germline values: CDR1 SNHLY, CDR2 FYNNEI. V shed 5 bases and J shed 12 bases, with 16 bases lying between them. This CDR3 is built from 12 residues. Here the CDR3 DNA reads TGTGCCAGCAGTAACACGGGCTCCCACCACACCTTC. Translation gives CASSNTGSHHTF.

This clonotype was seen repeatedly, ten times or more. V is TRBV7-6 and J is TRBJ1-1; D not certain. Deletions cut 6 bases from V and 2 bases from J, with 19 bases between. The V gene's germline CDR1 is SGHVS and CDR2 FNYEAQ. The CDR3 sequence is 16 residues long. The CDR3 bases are TGTGCCAGCAGGCCAGCGTTTCTCAAAGTCAACACTGAAGCTTTCTTT. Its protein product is CASRPAFLKVNTEAFF. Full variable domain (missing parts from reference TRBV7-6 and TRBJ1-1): GAGVSQSPRYKVTKRGQDVALRCDPISGHVSLYWYRQALGQGPEFLTYFNYEAQQDKSGLPNDRFSAERPEGSISTLTIQRTEQRDSAMYRCASRPAFLKVNTEAFFGQGTRLTVV.

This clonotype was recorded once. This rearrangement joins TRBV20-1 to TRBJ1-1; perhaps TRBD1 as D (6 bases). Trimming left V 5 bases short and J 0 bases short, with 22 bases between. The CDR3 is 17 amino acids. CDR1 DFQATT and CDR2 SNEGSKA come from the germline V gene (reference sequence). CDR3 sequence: CSAPTRDTRTMNTEAFF. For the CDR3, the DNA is TGCAGTGCTCCGACTCGGGACACCCGGACTATGAACACTGAAGCTTTCTTT.

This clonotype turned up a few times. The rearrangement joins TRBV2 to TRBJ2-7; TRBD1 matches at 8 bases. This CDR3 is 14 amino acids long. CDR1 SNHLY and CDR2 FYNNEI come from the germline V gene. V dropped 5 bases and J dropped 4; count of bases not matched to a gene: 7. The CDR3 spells CASSWAGDRYEQYF. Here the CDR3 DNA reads TGTGCCAGCAGTTGGGCCGGGGACAGGTACGAGCAGTACTTC. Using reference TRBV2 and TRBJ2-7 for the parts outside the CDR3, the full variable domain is EPEVTQTPSHQVTQMGQEVILRCVPISNHLYFYWYRQILGQKVEFLVSFYNNEISEKSEIFDDQFSVERPDGSNFTLKIRSTKLEDSAMYFCASSWAGDRYEQYFGPGTRLTVT.

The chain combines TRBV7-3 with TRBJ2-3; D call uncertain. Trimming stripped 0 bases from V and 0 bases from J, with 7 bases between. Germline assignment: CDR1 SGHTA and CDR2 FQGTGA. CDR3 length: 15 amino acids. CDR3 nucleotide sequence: TGTGCCAGCAGCTTAACAGGCGACAGCACAGATACGCAGTATTTT. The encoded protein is CASSLTGDSTDTQYF.

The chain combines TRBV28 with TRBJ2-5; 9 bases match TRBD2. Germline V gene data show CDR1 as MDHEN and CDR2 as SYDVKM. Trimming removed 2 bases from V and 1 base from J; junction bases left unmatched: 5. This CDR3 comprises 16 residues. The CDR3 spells CASSLLGLASQETQYF. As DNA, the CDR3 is TGTGCCAGCAGTTTACTGGGACTAGCAAGCCAAGAGACCCAGTACTTC. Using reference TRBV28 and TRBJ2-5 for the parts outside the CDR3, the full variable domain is DVKVTQSSRYLVKRTGEKVFLECVQDMDHENMFWYRQDPGLGLRLIYFSYDVKMKEKGDIPEGYSVSREKKERFSLILESASTNQTSMYLCASSLLGLASQETQYFGPGTRLLVL.

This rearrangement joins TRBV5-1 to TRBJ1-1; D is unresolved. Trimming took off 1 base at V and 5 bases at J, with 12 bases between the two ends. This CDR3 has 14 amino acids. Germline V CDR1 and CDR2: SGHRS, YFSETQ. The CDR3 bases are TGCGCCAGCAGCTTGCCGGGAGAAGGAACTGAAGCTTTCTTT. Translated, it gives CASSLPGEGTEAFF.

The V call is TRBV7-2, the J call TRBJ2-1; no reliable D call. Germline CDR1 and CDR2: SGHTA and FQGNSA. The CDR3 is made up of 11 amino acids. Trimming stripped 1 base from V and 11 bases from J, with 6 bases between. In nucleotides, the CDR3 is TGTGCCAGCAGCTTAGACAGAAAGCAGTTCTTC. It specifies CASSLDRKQFF.

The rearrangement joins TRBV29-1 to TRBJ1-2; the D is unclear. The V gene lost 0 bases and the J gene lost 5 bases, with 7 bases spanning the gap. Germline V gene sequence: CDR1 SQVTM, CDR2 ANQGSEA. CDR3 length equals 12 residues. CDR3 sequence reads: CSVEDPLYGYTF. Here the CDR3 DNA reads TGCAGCGTTGAAGATCCCCTATATGGCTACACCTTC.

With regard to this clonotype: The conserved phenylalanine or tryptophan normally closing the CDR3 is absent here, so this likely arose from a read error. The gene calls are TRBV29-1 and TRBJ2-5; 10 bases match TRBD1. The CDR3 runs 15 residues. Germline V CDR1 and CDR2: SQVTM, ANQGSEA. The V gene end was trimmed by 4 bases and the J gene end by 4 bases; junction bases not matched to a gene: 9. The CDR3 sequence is CSVGAGQGLGETQYL. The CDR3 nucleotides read TGCAGCGTTGGGGCGGGACAGGGGCTCGGAGAGACCCAGTACTTA.

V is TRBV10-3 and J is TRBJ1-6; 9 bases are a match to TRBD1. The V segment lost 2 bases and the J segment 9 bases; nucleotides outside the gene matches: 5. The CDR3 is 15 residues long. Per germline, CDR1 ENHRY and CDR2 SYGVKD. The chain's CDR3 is CAISEGTGYGSPLHF. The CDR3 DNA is TGTGCCATCAGTGAGGGGACAGGGTATGGTTCACCCCTCCACTTT.

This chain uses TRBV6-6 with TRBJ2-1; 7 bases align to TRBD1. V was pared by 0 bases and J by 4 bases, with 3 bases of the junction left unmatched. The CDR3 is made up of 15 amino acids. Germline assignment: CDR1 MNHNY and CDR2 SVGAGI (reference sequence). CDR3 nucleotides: TGTGCCAGCAGTTACTCGCAGGGACAGTACAATGAGCAGTTCTTC. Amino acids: CASSYSQGQYNEQFF.

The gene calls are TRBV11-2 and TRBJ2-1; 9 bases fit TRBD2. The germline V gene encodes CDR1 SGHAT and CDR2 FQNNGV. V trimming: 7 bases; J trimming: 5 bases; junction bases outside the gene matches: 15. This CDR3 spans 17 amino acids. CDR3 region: CASILGVSGGSHNEQFF. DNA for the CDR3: TGTGCCAGCATCCTTGGGGTTAGCGGGGGATCGCACAATGAGCAGTTCTTC.

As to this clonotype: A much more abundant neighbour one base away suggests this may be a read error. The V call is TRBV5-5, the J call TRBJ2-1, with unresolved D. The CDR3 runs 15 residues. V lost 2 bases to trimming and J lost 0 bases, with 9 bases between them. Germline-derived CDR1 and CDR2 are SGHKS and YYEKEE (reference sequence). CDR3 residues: CASSFERSSYNEQFF. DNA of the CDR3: TGTGCCAGCAGCTTCGAAAGAAGCTCCTACAATGAGCAGTTCTTC.

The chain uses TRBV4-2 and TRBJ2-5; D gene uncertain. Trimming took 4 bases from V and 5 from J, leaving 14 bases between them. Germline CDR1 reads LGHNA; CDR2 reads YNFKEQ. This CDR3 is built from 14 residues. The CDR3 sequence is CASSRSERMETQYF. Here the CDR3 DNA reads TGTGCCAGCAGCCGCAGCGAAAGGATGGAGACCCAGTACTTC.

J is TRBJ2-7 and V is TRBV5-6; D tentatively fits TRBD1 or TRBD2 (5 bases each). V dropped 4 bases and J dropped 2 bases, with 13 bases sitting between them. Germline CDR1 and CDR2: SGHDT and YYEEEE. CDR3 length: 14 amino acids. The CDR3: CASSPVGPPYEQYF. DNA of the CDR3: TGTGCCAGCAGCCCAGTGGGACCTCCCTACGAGCAGTACTTC.

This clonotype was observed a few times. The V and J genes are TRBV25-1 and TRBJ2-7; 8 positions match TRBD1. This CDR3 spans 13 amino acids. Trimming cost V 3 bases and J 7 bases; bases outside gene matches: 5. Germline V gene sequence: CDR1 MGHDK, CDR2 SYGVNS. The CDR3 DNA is TGTGCCAGCAGTGATCACCGGGACAGGGAGCAGTACTTC. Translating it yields CASSDHRDREQYF.

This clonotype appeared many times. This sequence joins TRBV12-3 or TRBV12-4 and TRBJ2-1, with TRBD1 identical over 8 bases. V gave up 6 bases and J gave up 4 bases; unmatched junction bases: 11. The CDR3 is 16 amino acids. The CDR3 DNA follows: TGTGCCAGCAGACCCACCGGGACAGGCGGGTACAATGAGCAGTTCTTC. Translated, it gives CASRPTGTGGYNEQFF.

The CDR3 nucleotides are TGTGCCAGCAGTGCCTCTGACCCCGGCGGGAGCACAGATACGCAGTATTTT. Translation gives CASSASDPGGSTDTQYF. The V call is TRBV2, the J call TRBJ2-3; possible D gene TRBD2, 5 bases. Trimming shortened V by 4 bases and J by 0 bases, and 17 bases separated the two germline ends. The CDR3 extends over 17 amino acids. From germline, CDR1 is SNHLY and CDR2 FYNNEI. The variable domain in full, completed from reference TRBV2 and TRBJ2-3, reads EPEVTQTPSHQVTQMGQEVILRCVPISNHLYFYWYRQILGQKVEFLVSFYNNEISEKSEIFDDQFSVERPDGSNFTLKIRSTKLEDSAMYFCASSASDPGGSTDTQYFGPGTRLTVL.

CDR3 region: CSARLGDSNTEAFF. CDR3 nucleotides: TGCAGTGCTAGACTTGGGGACAGCAACACTGAAGCTTTCTTT. The V call is TRBV20-1, the J call TRBJ1-1; 7 bases are shared with TRBD1. This CDR3 comprises 14 residues. V was pared by 2 bases and J by 2 bases, with 5 bases of the junction left unmatched. The germline V gene encodes CDR1 DFQATT and CDR2 SNEGSKA (reference sequence).

In DNA, the CDR3 is TGTGCCAGCAGCCAATATTTGGCGGGGAAAACCACAGATACGCAGTATTTT. It yields the protein CASSQYLAGKTTDTQYF. The chain has TRBV3-1 and TRBJ2-3, with a weak D call TRBD2 (6 bases). CDR3 length: 17 residues. The germline CDR1 and CDR2 sequences are LGHDT and YNNKEL (reference sequence). Trimming removed 2 bases at V and 2 bases at J, with 17 bases between.